This T cell receptor beta chain was captured by sequencing in a study of T cell changes during pregnancy in multiple sclerosis (dated by TCRdb to the late 2010s). Regarding the study in general: Changes in the T cell repertoire over the course of pregnancy were examined in this study in women with multiple sclerosis.

For CDR1 and CDR2, the germline V gene lists SGDLS and YYNGEE. The CDR3 holds 13 amino acids from the cysteine to the phenylalanine. CDR3 DNA is the only sequence kept; it has 39 bases, read in frame from the first base. V is reduced by 8 bases and J by 10 bases, leaving a spacing of 16 bases between them. Library preparation was by the immunoSEQ multiplex PCR assay. In TCRdb, the immuneACCESS table is reduced to in-frame sequences with V and J assigned. These tables do not hold every clone; where another copy was compared, an unresolved V gene accounts for under half, and the others remain unexplained. This sample holds roughly 79,000 clones; 80% to 95% were observed only once. The ten most abundant clones make up 0.4% to 0.45% of the sample. Turning to this clone: Its recognized antigen is unknown. There are no base qualities to consult, and no much larger clone falls within one base.

The sequence joins TRBV9 to TRBJ1-6, and TRBD1 may be the D gene, going by 5 matching bases. This sequence originates from a female donor with multiple sclerosis, enrolled in a pregnancy study. Specimen: CD4+ T cells from peripheral blood mononuclear cells, collected before pregnancy. Here the CDR3 is given as CASRGNEDSPLHF. The nucleotide sequence is TGTGCCAGTCGGGGGAATGAGGACTCACCCCTCCACTTT.